The T cell receptor (beta chain) described here comes from a study of vaccination and CD4 T cells after COVID-19 (dated by TCRdb to between 2021 and 2023). The study in broad terms: SARS-CoV-2 positivity had been established in the convalescent patients by nasal swab PCR, and mild disease was recorded in eight to ten of these patients and severe disease in one. Post-vaccine blood samples were obtained a median of approximately 74 days after the second vaccine dose, with a range of roughly 14 to 241 days. Culture stimuli were overlapping spike peptide pools from SARS-CoV-2 and from the common cold coronaviruses HCoV-NL63, HCoV-OC43 and HCoV-229E. In roughly nine COVID-19 convalescent patients and a few infection-naive healthy vaccine recipients, the spike-specific CD4+ TCR repertoire before mRNA vaccination was compared with the repertoire after mRNA vaccination. In control cultures, a CEFX viral epitope pool was used as positive control, an HIV-1 Nef peptide pool was used as negative control, or no peptide was added. Post-COVID blood samples were collected from convalescent patients a median of roughly 100 days after diagnosis, with a range of roughly 30 to 161 days. Participants got two doses of the Pfizer-BioNTech BNT162b2 vaccine (n=8) or two doses of the Moderna mRNA-1273 vaccine (n=2). Six males and four females were included in the convalescent cohort, with two Hispanic individuals, seven Caucasians, two Asians and one multiracial person represented.

The protocol used for the library was PCR. DNA from cultured CD4+ T cells underwent TCR sequencing with the Oncomine TCR Beta short-read assay at the Johns Hopkins FTIC core. Genomic DNA was extracted from the cultured CD4+ T cells with the QIAamp micro DNA kit. Oncomine TCR Beta libraries made from cultured CD4+ T cells were pooled using unique dual indexes and sequenced on an Illumina iSeq 100. The study's processing was this. Non-productive sequences were removed, and CDR3s that did not start with C, did not end with F or W, or were shorter than 7 amino acids were discarded. The MANAFEST web application was used to identify antigen-specific clonotypes by comparing peptide-stimulated wells against reference wells and other culture wells. An FDR below 0.05, an odds ratio above 5, and a productive frequency above 0.1% in at least two of three replicate wells were required for clones to be considered positive. A clonotype counted as cross-reactive if it showed significant expansion both in the SARS-CoV-2 spike wells and in at least one common cold coronavirus spike condition. CDR3 homology was assessed with Levenshtein distances (stringdist) and unrooted phylogenetic trees (ape) in R version 3.6.1. Starting from the raw public reads, TCRdb applied fastp trimming at Q25, assembled clones with MiXCR and retained in-frame beta chains. Records with the same CDR3 protein are collapsed into one entry carrying the most frequent genes and DNA. TCRdb's processing, not the authors', yielded these V and J calls. The sample data list about 18,000 distinct CDR3 sequences, and roughly three fifths of these were observed just once. The ten largest account for 6.6% of the sample.

This specimen's treatment or condition label, per the study, means: 10-day PBMC culture with coronavirus spike peptide pools or control peptides (ViraFEST assay). To expand antigen-specific T cells with peptide pools and then pick out the expanded clonotypes through TCR sequencing, the study relied on the ViraFEST assay. The positive SARS-CoV-2 PCR tests of the convalescent patients were dated from March to December 2020, before the Alpha, Beta and Delta variants emerged in the United States. Approximately 1.8 million PBMCs per well were cultured in IMDM with roughly 4.8% human AB serum and approximately 10 IU/ml IL-2, plus 10 ug/ml peptide pools. On days 3 and 7, half of the culture medium was replaced with fresh IL-2-containing medium. CD4+ T cells were isolated after roughly 10 days of culture through negative selection using the EasySep CD4+ T cell isolation kit. Ficoll-Paque Plus gradient centrifugation was used to isolate PBMCs from whole blood, and the isolated PBMCs were then either used fresh or cryopreserved at -140C. Culture conditions were generally each tested in triplicate wells.

What the authors observed across the whole study: The median number of SARS-CoV-2-reactive clonotypes rose from under 25 after infection to some 40 after vaccination, but the change was not significant. Nearly all vaccine-specific clones in convalescent patients (304 of 307) were mono-reactive for SARS-CoV-2 spike rather than cross-reactive with common cold coronaviruses. The study included relatively few convalescent patients and did not analyze early timepoints after natural infection. Among convalescent patients, a median about 86% of the SARS-CoV-2-reactive clones seen after vaccination appeared only after vaccination, which suggests priming specific to the vaccine.

Notes on this clonotype: Its antigen target is currently unknown. The input lacks base qualities; no much larger clone sits a single base away.

The CDR3 holds 11 amino acids from the cysteine to the phenylalanine. Only the CDR3 portion is preserved as DNA: 33 bases, with reading frame beginning at the first base. Looking up the germline V gene yields CDR1 SNHLY and CDR2 FYNNEI. V was cut back by 7 bases and J by 6 bases, leaving a gap of 8 bases between them. The sequence is built from TRBV2 and TRBJ2-3, with an unclear D gene assignment. This TCR derives from a human donor who had recovered from COVID-19. The sequencing used CD4+ T cells from blood, cultured in vitro, collected before SARS-CoV-2 vaccination. At the DNA level, the sequence is TGTGCCAGCACAAGACGGGATACGCAGTATTTT. Its translation reads: CASTRRDTQYF.